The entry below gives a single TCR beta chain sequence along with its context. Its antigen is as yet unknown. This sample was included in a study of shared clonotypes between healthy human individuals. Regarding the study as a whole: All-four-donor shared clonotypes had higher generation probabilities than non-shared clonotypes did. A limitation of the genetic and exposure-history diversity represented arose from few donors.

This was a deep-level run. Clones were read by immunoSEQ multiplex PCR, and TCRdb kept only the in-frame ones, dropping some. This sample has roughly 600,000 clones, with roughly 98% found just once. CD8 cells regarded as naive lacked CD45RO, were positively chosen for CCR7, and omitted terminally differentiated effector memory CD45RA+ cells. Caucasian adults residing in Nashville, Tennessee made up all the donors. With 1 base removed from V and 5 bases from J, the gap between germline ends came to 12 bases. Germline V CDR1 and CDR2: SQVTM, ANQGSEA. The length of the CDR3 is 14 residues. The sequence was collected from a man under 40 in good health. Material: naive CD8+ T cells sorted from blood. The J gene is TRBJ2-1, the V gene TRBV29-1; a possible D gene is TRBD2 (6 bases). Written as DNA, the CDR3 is TGCAGCGTTGAAGCTCCTAGCGACCACAATGAGCAGTTCTTC. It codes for CSVEAPSDHNEQFF.